The next 18 T cell receptor beta chains were all read from a single sample in a study of blood T cell repertoires in COVID-19. The method was immunoSEQ multiplex PCR; TCRdb's version includes in-frame clones alone and lacks a portion of them. This sample carries around 250,000 clones, over 80% of them seen once, and the ten largest clones take about 4.3%. The sequenced sample consisted of peripheral blood. These receptor sequences come from a man aged 55 to 69 who had recovered from COVID-19.

This clone was seen more than once but under ten times. The chain joins TRBV5-1 to TRBJ1-3, with D hard to call. V was trimmed by 0 bases and J by 0 bases, leaving 10 bases between them. The CDR3 is 16 amino acids. CDR1 SGHRS and CDR2 YFSETQ come from the germline V gene. The CDR3 here is CASSLAWPLSGNTIYF. The CDR3, as DNA: TGCGCCAGCAGCTTGGCATGGCCTCTCTCTGGAAACACCATATATTTT.

The rearrangement uses TRBV3-1 (or the pseudogene TRBV3-2) and TRBJ1-1; 8 positions match TRBD1. J was trimmed by 2 bases and V by 3 bases; bases with no gene match: 5. Germline V gene lookup returns CDR1 LGHDT and CDR2 YNNKEL (reference sequence). The CDR3 runs to 15 residues. The CDR3 is CASSHHGTGNTEAFF. As DNA, the CDR3 is TGTGCCAGCAGCCATCACGGGACAGGAAACACTGAAGCTTTCTTT.

The V call is TRBV2, the J call TRBJ1-2; 12 nucleotides align to TRBD1. V trimming: 4 bases; J trimming: 1 base; junction bases outside the gene matches: 10. The CDR3 totals 18 residues. CDR1 and CDR2 from the germline V gene are SNHLY and FYNNEI. The DNA for the CDR3 is TGTGCCAGCAGTGGAGGTTGGGACAGGGGGCAGAGTAACTATGGCTACACCTTC. Protein sequence: CASSGGWDRGQSNYGYTF.

The chain uses TRBV6-5 and TRBJ2-1; TRBD2 aligns across 8 bases. The V gene's germline CDR1 is MNHEY and CDR2 SVGAGI. The CDR3 contains 14 residues. With 10 bases clipped from V and 0 bases from J, the junction kept 5 bases outside the gene matches. The chain's CDR3 is CATHSGTSYNEQFF. CDR3 bases: TGTGCCACCCATAGCGGGACCTCCTACAATGAGCAGTTCTTC.

The rearrangement joins TRBV15 to TRBJ2-7, with 8 bases aligning to TRBD2. The V and J ends lost 2 bases and 7 bases, in that order; junction bases with no gene match: 10. The CDR3 has 15 amino acids. Germline V gene lookup returns CDR1 LNHNV and CDR2 YYDKDF (reference sequence). This CDR3 is CATSRPGGGLWEQYF. CDR3 coding DNA: TGTGCCACCAGCAGACCCGGGGGGGGACTGTGGGAGCAGTACTTC.

The CDR3 is CASSLAEVTGTYEQYF. CDR3 nucleotides: TGTGCCAGCAGCTTGGCGGAAGTGACAGGGACCTACGAGCAGTACTTC. The rearrangement joins TRBV5-5 to TRBJ2-7; the match to TRBD1 covers 7 bases. Trimming removed 0 bases from V and 2 bases from J; junction bases left unmatched: 8. Germline values: CDR1 SGHKS, CDR2 YYEKEE (reference sequence). The CDR3 runs to 16 residues.

J is TRBJ2-3 and V is TRBV5-4, with 7 bases fitting TRBD1. J was trimmed by 2 bases and V by 3 bases; bases with no gene match: 9. Germline CDR1 and CDR2: SGHNT and YYREEE (reference sequence). This CDR3 region has 16 residues. The DNA of the CDR3 is TGTGCCAGCAGCTCCCGAGGTGGACAGGTCACAGATACGCAGTATTTT. Amino acids: CASSSRGGQVTDTQYF.

The V gene is TRBV7-9, the J gene TRBJ2-5; tentatively, D is TRBD1 (6 bases). The CDR3 covers 16 residues. Looked up from germline, CDR1 is SEHNR and CDR2 is FQNEAQ (reference sequence). V gave up 1 base and J gave up 5 bases, with 17 bases separating them. The DNA for the CDR3 is TGTGCCAGCAGCTTAGGTCGGGACAAACTCAGGGAGACCCAGTACTTC. Translation: CASSLGRDKLRETQYF.

This chain joins TRBV20-1 and TRBJ1-4; D unclear. This CDR3 is 13 amino acids long. V was pared by 3 bases and J by 4 bases, with 9 bases between. Germline CDR1 and CDR2: DFQATT and SNEGSKA (reference sequence). The CDR3 here is CSASQFGNEKLFF. The CDR3 DNA sequence: TGCAGTGCTAGTCAGTTTGGTAATGAAAAACTGTTTTTT.

Here the CDR3 reads CASSASRQGATNEKLFF. CDR3 nucleotides: TGTGCCAGCAGCGCCTCCCGCCAGGGGGCGACTAATGAAAAACTGTTTTTT. V and J are TRBV11-2 and TRBJ1-4; 8 nucleotides match TRBD1. Trimming took 5 bases from V and 2 from J; bases not matched to a gene: 10. The germline V gene has CDR1 SGHAT and CDR2 FQNNGV. The CDR3 consists of 17 residues. Drawing the rest from reference TRBV11-2 and TRBJ1-4, the complete variable domain is EAGVAQSPRYKIIEKRQSVAFWCNPISGHATLYWYQQILGQGPKLLIQFQNNGVVDDSQLPKDRFSAERLKGVDSTLKIQPAKLEDSAVYLCASSASRQGATNEKLFFGSGTQLSVL.

This rearrangement joins TRBV2 to TRBJ1-5; the D gene is possibly TRBD1 (5 bases). Germline V gene sequence: CDR1 SNHLY, CDR2 FYNNEI. Trimming cost V 7 bases and J 2 bases, with 12 bases left between them. The CDR3 contains 14 residues. The CDR3, as DNA: TGTGCCAGCATGCTTACAGGCGGCAATCAGCCCCAGCATTTT. Encoded protein: CASMLTGGNQPQHF.

The rearrangement uses TRBV18 and TRBJ2-1, with 13 bases identical to TRBD2. CDR1 is KGHSH, CDR2 LQKENI, per germline. This CDR3 region has 17 residues. Unmatched junction bases numbered 6, after V lost 5 bases and J lost 2 bases. CDR3 region: CASSAAGLAGTYNEQFF. Here the CDR3 DNA reads TGTGCCAGCTCAGCAGCGGGACTAGCGGGGACCTACAATGAGCAGTTCTTC.

J is TRBJ1-3 and V is TRBV5-6; 10 bases agree with TRBD1. J lost 0 bases, V lost 1 base, and 7 bases had no gene match. Per the germline V gene, CDR1 is SGHDT and CDR2 is YYEEEE. There are 18 residues in the CDR3. The CDR3 here is CASSLLGQGSNSGNTIYF. The CDR3 bases are TGTGCCAGCAGCTTGTTGGGACAGGGGTCGAACTCTGGAAACACCATATATTTT.

The V call is TRBV15, the J call TRBJ2-3; TRBD2 is a possible D gene (6 bases). This CDR3 is built from 15 residues. Germline V lookup: CDR1 LNHNV, CDR2 YYDKDF (reference sequence). The V gene lost 4 bases and the J gene lost 2 bases, with 13 bases spanning the gap. This chain's CDR3 is CATSIPGLPTDTQYF. The CDR3 coding sequence is TGTGCCACCAGCATCCCGGGACTGCCCACAGATACGCAGTATTTT.

This clone showed up just once. The chain joins TRBV5-1 to TRBJ1-4; the match to TRBD1 covers 7 bases. The CDR3 spans 15 residues. The junction had 12 bases not matched to a gene; V was cut back by 5 bases and J by 8 bases. Germline lookup yields CDR1 SGHRS and CDR2 YFSETQ. Written as DNA, the CDR3 is TGCGCCAGCAGGGCGCAGGGACAGTTGGCCGAAAAACTGTTTTTT. It codes for CASRAQGQLAEKLFF.

This chain connects TRBV27 to TRBJ2-5, with TRBD2 matching 7 bases. Germline V CDR1 and CDR2: MNHEY, SMNVEV (reference sequence). V shed 5 bases and J 5 bases; nucleotides not matched to a gene: 11. The CDR3 is 15 amino acids. CDR3 nucleotide sequence: TGTGCCAGCAGTGCCCGGACTAGGAGGGGTGAGACCCAGTACTTC. Amino acids: CASSARTRRGETQYF.

Points on this clone: No DNA is shown, since the ends of the CDR3 on it are uncertain; the CDR3 is the one TCRdb lists. CDR3 sequence reads: CASSPSVPETQYF. This rearrangement joins TRBV18 to TRBJ2-5; the table assigns TRBD2, which was not confirmed against the DNA. The germline V gene encodes CDR1 KGHSH and CDR2 LQKENI. The CDR3 extends over 13 residues, inclusive of both ends.

The J gene is TRBJ2-3, the V gene TRBV7-2; 9 bases match TRBD2. This CDR3 has 16 residues. Looked up from germline, CDR1 is SGHTA and CDR2 is FQGNSA. The V gene end was trimmed by 1 base and the J gene end by 9 bases; junction bases not matched to a gene: 11. The CDR3 here is CASSLDGGGGSLTQYF. The CDR3, as DNA: TGTGCCAGCAGCTTAGATGGCGGGGGGGGATCGTTGACGCAGTATTTT.